The rows below give T cell receptor beta chains drawn from one sample of a study of regulatory T cells in long-lasting Graves disease. Using its own MiXCR run on the multiplex PCR reads, TCRdb lists one record per CDR3 protein. There are about 310,000 distinct CDR3 sequences in the sample; 22% occur only once, and roughly 56% lies in the top ten. The specimen comprised peripheral blood mononuclear cells (PBMCs), sampled when the disease was refractory, from a patient treated with antithyroid drugs. These receptors all stem from a female donor with Graves disease. The CDR3 runs from the conserved cysteine through the conserved F or W. A D gene is named only where the DNA matches it firmly. Size values are once, few and many counts, or a class for expanded clones, and some rows have none.

d_call | j_call | clone_size | v_call | cdr3_aa | cdr3_nt
NA | TRBJ1-5 | many | TRBV30 | CAWSGQINQPQHF | TGTGCCTGGAGTGGACAGATCAATCAGCCCCAGCATTTT
TRBD1 | TRBJ2-1 | many | TRBV24-1 | CATSDREQGPSYNEQFF | TGTGCCACCAGTGACCGAGAACAGGGGCCATCCTACAATGAGCAGTTCTTC
TRBD1 | TRBJ1-3 | many | TRBV11-2 | CASSLSTGGTIYF | TGTGCCAGCAGCTTATCGACAGGGGGCACCATATATTTT
TRBD2 | TRBJ2-1 | NA | TRBV7-3 | CASSAGGTAYNEQFF | TGTGCCAGCAGCGCGGGGGGGACTGCCTACAATGAGCAGTTCTTC
NA | TRBJ2-3 | NA | TRBV19 | CASSRREWSADTQYF | TGTGCCAGTAGTCGACGGGAGTGGTCGGCAGATACGCAGTATTTT
NA | TRBJ2-7 | many | TRBV28 | CASGNQSPYEQYF | TGTGCCAGCGGGAACCAGTCCCCCTACGAGCAGTACTTC
NA | TRBJ1-1 | many | TRBV7-9 | CASSLAPSTVTEAFF | TGTGCCAGCAGCTTAGCGCCCTCGACAGTCACTGAAGCTTTCTTT
NA | TRBJ2-7 | NA | TRBV27 | CASSSLSSYEQYF | TGTGCCAGCAGTTCTCTGAGCTCCTACGAGCAGTACTTC
TRBD2 | TRBJ2-7 | many | TRBV6-2/TRBV6-3 | CASSYSASGIYEQYF | TGTGCCAGCAGTTACTCTGCTAGCGGGATCTACGAGCAGTACTTC
NA | TRBJ2-2 | few | TRBV28 | CASSFAGSPRELFF | TGTGCCAGCAGTTTTGCCGGGTCACCGAGGGAGCTGTTTTTT